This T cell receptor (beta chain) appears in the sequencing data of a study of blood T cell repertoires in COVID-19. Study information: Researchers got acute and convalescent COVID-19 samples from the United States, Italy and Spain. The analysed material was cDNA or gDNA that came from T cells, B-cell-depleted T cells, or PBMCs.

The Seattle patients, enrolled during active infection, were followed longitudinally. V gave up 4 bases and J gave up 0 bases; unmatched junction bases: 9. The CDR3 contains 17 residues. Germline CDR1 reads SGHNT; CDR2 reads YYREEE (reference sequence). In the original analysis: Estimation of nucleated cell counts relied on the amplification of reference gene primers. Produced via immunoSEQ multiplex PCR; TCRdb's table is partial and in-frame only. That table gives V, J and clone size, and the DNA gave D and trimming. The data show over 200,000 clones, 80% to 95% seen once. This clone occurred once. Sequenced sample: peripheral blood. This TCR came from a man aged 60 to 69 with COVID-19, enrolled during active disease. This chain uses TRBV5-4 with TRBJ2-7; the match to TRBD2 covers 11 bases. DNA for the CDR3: TGTGCCAGCAGCGGGAGGACTAGCGGGTTCCACTCCTACGAGCAGTACTTC. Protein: CASSGRTSGFHSYEQYF.